Listed below are T cell receptor beta chains from one sample, sequenced in a study of shared clonotypes between healthy human individuals. Repertoires were generated with immunoSEQ multiplex PCR, while TCRdb's copy carries only in-frame clones and drops some. This sample yields 950,000 to 1,200,000 clones, of which 77% are seen a single time; more than 0.85% belongs to the top ten. The sequencing input was memory CD4+ T cells from PBMCs. These receptors came from a man in his late teens or twenties in good health. Some clones in this sample may be carry-over from other donors' samples. CDR3s include the opening cysteine and the closing phenylalanine or tryptophan. D genes are given only for firm matches. Clone size is stated in some rows and not others, as once, few, many or a class when expanded.

cdr3_length j_call d_call v_call clone_size cdr3_aa cdr3_nt
16 TRBJ2-1 TRBD1 TRBV5-6 NA CASSTGTGFSYNEQFF TGTGCCAGCAGCACAGGGACAGGGTTCTCCTACAATGAGCAGTTCTTC
15 TRBJ1-2 NA TRBV19 once CASSISGLTNYGYTF TGTGCCAGTAGTATATCAGGGCTCACTAACTATGGCTACACCTTC
17 TRBJ1-4 TRBD1 TRBV5-6 NA CASSLRRSRGLKEKLFF TGTGCCAGCAGCCTCCGCCGGAGCAGGGGGCTTAAGGAAAAACTGTTTTTT
13 TRBJ2-1 TRBD2 TRBV30 NA CAWSVRPSGRQFF TGTGCCTGGAGTGTACGCCCTAGCGGGAGGCAGTTCTTC
16 TRBJ2-3 NA TRBV7-3 few CASSRGSSSGTDTQYF TGTGCCAGCAGCCGAGGTAGCTCCAGTGGTACAGATACGCAGTATTTT
13 TRBJ1-2 NA TRBV7-8 NA CASSLERYYGYTF TGTGCCAGCAGCTTAGAGCGGTACTATGGCTACACCTTC
15 TRBJ1-4 NA TRBV5-1 once CASSEAQPWGEKLFF TGCGCCAGCAGCGAGGCCCAACCCTGGGGTGAAAAACTGTTTTTT
15 TRBJ1-1 NA TRBV18 once CASSPATRLNTEAFF TGTGCCAGCTCACCAGCCACACGATTGAACACTGAAGCTTTCTTT
14 TRBJ1-1 NA TRBV7-6 many CASSAVAGDTEAFF TGTGCCAGCAGCGCGGTCGCTGGGGACACTGAAGCTTTCTTT
13 TRBJ2-3 NA TRBV10-3 NA CAISEGVVDTQYF TGTGCCATCAGTGAAGGGGTCGTAGATACGCAGTATTTT
19 TRBJ2-1 TRBD2 TRBV5-6 NA CASSEGLAVLLSSYNEQFF TGTGCCAGCAGCGAGGGACTAGCGGTTCTTTTAAGCTCCTACAATGAGCAGTTCTTC
14 TRBJ1-2 NA TRBV28 NA CASRTPGVSYGYTF TGTGCCAGCAGAACTCCAGGGGTGTCCTATGGCTACACCTTC